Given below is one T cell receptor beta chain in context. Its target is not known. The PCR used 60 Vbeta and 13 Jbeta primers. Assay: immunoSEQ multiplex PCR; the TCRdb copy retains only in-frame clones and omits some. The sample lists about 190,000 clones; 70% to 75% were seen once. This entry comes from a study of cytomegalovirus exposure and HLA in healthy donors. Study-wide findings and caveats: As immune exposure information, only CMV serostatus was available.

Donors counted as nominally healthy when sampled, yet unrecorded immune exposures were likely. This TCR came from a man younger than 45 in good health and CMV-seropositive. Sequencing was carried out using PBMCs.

In DNA form, the CDR3 reads TGTGCCACCAGCAGAGATGGGCCTCCCCCGACACTGTTTTTT. It encodes CATSRDGPPPTLFF. The genes are TRBV15 and TRBJ1-4; D not resolved. Germline V gene lookup returns CDR1 LNHNV and CDR2 YYDKDF (reference sequence). This CDR3 is 14 amino acids long. Between the trimmed V and J ends, which lost 0 bases and 13 bases, there was a span of 15 bases.